This T cell receptor (beta chain) was retrieved from a study of breast tumors, draining lymph nodes, adjacent tissues. One entry per CDR3 protein results from TCRdb running MiXCR on the multiplex PCR reads. The data contain approximately 13,000 distinct CDR3 sequences, 50% to 70% of them singletons. CDR1 is ENHRY and CDR2 is SYGVKD in the germline V gene. The trim removed 0 bases at V and 4 bases at J, leaving 7 bases unmatched. This CDR3 comprises 17 residues. There are many counts of this clonotype. V usage is TRBV10-3 and J usage is TRBJ2-1, with 9 bases fitting TRBD2. The receptor was isolated from a female donor with breast cancer. Some clones in this sample may be carry-over from other donors' samples. The sample comprised tumor-adjacent breast tissue. CDR3 coding DNA: TGTGCCATCAGTGAGTCGATGGGCGGGAGGGAATACAATGAGCAGTTCTTC. Translated, it gives CAISESMGGREYNEQFF.